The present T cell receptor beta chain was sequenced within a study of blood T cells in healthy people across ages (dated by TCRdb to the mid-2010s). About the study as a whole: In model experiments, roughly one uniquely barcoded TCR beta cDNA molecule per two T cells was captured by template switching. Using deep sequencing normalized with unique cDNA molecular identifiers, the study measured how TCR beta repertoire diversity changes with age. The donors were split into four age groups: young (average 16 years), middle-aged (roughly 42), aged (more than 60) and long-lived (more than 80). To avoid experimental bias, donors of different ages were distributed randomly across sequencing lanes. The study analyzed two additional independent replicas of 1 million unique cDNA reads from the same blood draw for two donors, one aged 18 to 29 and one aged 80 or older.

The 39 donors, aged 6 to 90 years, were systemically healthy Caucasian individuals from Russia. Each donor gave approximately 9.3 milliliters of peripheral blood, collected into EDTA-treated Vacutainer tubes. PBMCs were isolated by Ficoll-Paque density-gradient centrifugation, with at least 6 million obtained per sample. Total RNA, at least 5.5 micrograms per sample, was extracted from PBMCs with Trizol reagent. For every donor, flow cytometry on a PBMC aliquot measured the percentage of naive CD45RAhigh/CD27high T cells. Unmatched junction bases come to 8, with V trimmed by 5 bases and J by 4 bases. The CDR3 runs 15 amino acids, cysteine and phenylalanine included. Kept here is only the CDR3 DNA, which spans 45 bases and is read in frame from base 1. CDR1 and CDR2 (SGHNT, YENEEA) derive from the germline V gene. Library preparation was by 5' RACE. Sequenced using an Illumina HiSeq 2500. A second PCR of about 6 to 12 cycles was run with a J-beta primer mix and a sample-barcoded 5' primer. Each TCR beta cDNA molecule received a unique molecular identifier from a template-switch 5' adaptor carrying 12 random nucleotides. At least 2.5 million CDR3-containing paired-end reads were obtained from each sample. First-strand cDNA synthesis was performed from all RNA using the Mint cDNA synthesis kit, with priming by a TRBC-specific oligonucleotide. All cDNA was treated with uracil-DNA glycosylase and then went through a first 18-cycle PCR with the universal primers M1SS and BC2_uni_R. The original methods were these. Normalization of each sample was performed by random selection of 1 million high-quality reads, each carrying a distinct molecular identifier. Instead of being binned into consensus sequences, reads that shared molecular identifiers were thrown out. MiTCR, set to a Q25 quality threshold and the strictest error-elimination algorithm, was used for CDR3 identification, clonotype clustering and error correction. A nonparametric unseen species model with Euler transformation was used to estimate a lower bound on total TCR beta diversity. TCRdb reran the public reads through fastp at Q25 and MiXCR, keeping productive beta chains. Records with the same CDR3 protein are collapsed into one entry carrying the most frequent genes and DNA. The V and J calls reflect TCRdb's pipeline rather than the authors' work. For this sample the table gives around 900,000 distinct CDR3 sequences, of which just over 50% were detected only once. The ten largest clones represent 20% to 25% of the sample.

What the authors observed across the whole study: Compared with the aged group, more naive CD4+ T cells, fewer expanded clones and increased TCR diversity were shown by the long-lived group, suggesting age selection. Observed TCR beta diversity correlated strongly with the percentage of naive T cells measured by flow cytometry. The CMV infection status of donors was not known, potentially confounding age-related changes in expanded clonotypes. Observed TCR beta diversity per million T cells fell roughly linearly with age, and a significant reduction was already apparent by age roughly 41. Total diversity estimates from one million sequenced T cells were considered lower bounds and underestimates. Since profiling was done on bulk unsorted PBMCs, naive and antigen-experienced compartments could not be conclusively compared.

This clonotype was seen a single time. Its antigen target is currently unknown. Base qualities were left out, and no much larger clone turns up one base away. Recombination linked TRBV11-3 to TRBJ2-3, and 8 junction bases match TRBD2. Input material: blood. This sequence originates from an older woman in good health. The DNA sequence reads TGTGCCAGCAGCCCCACCTCAGCGGGAGCAGATACGCAGTATTTT. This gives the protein CASSPTSAGADTQYF.